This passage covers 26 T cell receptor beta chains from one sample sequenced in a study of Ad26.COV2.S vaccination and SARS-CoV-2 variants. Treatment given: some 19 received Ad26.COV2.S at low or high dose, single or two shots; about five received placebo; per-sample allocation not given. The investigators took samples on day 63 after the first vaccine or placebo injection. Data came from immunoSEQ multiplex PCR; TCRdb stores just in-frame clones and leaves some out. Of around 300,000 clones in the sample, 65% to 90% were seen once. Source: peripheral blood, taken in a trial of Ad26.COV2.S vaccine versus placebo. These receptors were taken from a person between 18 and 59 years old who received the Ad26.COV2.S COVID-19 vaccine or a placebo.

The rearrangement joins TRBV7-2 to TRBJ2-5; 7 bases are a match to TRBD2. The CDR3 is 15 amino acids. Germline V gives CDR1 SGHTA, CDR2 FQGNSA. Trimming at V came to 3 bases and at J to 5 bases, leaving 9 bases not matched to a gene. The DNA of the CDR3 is TGTGCCAGCAGCTTTCGAGGGAGGGTCGGCGAGACCCAGTACTTC. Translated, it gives CASSFRGRVGETQYF.

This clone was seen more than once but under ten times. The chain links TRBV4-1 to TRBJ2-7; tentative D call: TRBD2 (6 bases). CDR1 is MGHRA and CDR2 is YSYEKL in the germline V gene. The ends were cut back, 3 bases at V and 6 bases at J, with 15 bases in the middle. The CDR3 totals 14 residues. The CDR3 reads CASSQEGLSSEQYF. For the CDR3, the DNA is TGCGCCAGCAGCCAGGAGGGACTGTCCAGCGAGCAGTACTTC.

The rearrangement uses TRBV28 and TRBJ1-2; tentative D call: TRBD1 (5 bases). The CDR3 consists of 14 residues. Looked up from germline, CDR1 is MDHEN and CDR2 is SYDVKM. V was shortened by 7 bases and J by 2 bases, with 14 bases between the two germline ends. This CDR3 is CASMHGATNYGYTF. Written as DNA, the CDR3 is TGTGCCAGCATGCACGGGGCAACCAACTATGGCTACACCTTC.

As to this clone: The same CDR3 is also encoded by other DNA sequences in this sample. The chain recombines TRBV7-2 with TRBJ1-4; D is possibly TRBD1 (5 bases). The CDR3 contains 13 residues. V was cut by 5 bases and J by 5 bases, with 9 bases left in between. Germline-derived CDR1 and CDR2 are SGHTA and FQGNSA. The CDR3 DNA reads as TGTGCCAGCAGCATTGGGACCAATGAAAAACTGTTTTTT. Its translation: CASSIGTNEKLFF.

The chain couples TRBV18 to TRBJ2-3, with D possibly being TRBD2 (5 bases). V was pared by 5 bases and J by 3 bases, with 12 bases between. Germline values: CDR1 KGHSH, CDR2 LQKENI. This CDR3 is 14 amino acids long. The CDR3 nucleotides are TGTGCCAGCTCATCCCCCGAGGGTACAGATACGCAGTATTTT. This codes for CASSSPEGTDTQYF.

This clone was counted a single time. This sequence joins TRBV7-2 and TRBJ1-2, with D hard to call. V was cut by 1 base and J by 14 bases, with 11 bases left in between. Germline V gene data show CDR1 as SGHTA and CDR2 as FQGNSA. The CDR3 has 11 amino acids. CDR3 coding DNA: TGTGCCAGCAGCTTAGGGCGACAATCAACCTTC. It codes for CASSLGRQSTF.

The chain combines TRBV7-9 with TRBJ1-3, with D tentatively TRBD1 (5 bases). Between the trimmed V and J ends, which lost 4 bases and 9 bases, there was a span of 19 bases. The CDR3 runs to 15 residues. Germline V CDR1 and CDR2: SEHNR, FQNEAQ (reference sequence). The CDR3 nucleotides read TGTGCCAGCAGCTCCCCTTCTCAGGGTTGGGGCACCATATATTTT. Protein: CASSSPSQGWGTIYF.

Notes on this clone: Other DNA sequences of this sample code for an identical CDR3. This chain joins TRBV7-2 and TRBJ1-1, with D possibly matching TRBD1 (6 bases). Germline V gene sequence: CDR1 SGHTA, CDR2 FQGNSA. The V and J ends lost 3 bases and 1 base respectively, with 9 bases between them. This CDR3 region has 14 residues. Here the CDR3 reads CASSLGRGNTEAFF. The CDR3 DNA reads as TGTGCCAGCAGCTTGGGCAGGGGGAACACTGAAGCTTTCTTT.

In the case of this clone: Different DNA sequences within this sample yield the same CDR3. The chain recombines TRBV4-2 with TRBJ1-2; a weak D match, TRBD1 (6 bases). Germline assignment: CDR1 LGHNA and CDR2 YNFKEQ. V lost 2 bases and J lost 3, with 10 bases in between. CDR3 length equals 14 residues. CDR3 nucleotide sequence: TGTGCCAGCAGCCAATCCGACAGGTACTATGGCTACACCTTC. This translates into CASSQSDRYYGYTF.

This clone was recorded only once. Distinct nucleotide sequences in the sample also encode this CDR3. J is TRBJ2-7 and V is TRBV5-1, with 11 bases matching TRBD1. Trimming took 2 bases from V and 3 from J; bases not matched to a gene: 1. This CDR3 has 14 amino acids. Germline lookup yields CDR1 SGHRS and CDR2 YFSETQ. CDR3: CASSFGTGGYEQYF. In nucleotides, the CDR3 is TGCGCCAGCAGCTTCGGGACAGGGGGCTACGAGCAGTACTTC.

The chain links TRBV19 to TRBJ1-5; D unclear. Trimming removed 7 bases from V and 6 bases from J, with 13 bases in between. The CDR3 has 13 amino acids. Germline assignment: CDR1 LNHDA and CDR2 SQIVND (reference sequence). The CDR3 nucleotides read TGTGCCAGTAACACCGGCGCCGGTCAGCCCCAGCATTTT. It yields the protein CASNTGAGQPQHF. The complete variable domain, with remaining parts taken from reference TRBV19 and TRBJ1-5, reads DGGITQSPKYLFRKEGQNVTLSCEQNLNHDAMYWYRQDPGQGLRLIYYSQIVNDFQKGDIAEGYSVSREKKESFPLTVTSAQKNPTAFYLCASNTGAGQPQHFGDGTRLSIL.

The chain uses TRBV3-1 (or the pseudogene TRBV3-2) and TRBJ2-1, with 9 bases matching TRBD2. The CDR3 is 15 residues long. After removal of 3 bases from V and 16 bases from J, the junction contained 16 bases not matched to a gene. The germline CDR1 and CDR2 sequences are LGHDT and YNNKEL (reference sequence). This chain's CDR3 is CASSHVRGAGGREFF. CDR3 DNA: TGTGCCAGCAGCCATGTCAGAGGAGCGGGGGGCCGAGAATTCTTC.

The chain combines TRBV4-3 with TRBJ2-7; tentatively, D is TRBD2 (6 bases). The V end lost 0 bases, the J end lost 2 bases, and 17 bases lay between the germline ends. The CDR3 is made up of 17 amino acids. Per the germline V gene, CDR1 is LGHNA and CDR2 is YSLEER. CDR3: CASSQEWTGRVAYEQYF. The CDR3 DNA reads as TGCGCCAGCAGCCAAGAATGGACCGGGAGAGTAGCCTACGAGCAGTACTTC.

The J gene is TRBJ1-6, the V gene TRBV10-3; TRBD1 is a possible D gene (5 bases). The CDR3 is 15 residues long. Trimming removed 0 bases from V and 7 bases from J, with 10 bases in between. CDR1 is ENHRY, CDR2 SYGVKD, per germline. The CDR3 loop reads CAISESGAGNSPLHF. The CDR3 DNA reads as TGTGCCATCAGTGAGTCTGGGGCAGGGAATTCACCCCTCCACTTT.

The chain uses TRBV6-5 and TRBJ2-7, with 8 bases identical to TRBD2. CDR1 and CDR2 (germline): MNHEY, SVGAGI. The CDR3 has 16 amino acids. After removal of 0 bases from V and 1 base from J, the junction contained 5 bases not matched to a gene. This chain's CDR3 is CASSYSSTSGSYEQYF. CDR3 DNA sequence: TGTGCCAGCAGTTACTCGAGTACTAGCGGATCCTACGAGCAGTACTTC.

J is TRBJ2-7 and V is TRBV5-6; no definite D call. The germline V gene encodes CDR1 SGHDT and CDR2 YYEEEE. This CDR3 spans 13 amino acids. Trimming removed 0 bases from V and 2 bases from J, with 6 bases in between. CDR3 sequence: CASSLAVTYEQYF. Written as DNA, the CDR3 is TGTGCCAGCAGCTTGGCCGTTACCTACGAGCAGTACTTC.

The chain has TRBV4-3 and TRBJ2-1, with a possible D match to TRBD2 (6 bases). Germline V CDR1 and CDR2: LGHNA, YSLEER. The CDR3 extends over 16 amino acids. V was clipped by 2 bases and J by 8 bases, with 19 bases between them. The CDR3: CASSQSASAGYDEQFF. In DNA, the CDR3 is TGCGCCAGCAGCCAAAGTGCCTCAGCGGGTTACGATGAGCAGTTCTTC.

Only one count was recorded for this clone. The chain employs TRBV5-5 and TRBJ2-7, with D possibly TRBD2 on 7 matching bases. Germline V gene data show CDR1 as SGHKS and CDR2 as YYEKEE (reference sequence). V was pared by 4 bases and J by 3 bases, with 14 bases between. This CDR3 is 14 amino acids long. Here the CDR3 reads CASSKTGGGYEQYF. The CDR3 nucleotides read TGTGCCAGCAGCAAAACGGGGGGCGGCTACGAGCAGTACTTC.

CDR3 in DNA: TGTGCCAGCAGCTTAGCGGGAAGCGGGAGGGTAGCAGATACGCAGTATTTT. Its protein product is CASSLAGSGRVADTQYF. The chain is built from TRBV7-2 and TRBJ2-3, with 10 nucleotides matching TRBD2. Germline V CDR1 and CDR2: SGHTA, FQGNSA. Trimming at V came to 0 bases and at J to 4 bases, leaving 7 bases not matched to a gene. This CDR3 is 17 amino acids long.

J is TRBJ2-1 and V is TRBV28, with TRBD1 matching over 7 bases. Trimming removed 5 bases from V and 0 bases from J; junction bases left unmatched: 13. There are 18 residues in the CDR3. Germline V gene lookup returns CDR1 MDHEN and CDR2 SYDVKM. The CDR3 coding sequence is TGTGCCAGCAGTCACCGGGACAGACCTACCAGCTCCTACAATGAGCAGTTCTTC. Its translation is CASSHRDRPTSSYNEQFF.

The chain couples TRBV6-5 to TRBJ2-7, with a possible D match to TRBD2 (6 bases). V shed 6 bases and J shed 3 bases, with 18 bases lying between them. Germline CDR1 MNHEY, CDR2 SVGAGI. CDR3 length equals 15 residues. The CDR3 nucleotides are TGTGCCAGCAGGTCGAGACTAGTTACCCTCTACGAGCAGTACTTC. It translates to CASRSRLVTLYEQYF.

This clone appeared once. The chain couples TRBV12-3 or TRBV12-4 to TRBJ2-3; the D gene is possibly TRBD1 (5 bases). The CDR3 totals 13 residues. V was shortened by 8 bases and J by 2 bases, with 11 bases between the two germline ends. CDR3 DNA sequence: TGTGCCAGCGGACACTCTGCCACAGATACGCAGTATTTT. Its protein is CASGHSATDTQYF.

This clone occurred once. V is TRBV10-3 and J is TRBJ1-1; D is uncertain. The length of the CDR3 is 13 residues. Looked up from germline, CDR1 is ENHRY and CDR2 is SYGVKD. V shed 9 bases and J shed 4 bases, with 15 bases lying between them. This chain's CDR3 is CAMQDIPGTEAFF. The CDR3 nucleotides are TGTGCCATGCAAGACATTCCTGGCACTGAAGCTTTCTTT.

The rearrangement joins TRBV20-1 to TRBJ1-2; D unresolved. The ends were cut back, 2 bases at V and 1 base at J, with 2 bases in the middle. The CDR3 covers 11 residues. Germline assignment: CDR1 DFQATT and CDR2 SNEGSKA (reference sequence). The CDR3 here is CSARLNYGYTF. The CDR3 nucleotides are TGCAGTGCTAGACTTAACTATGGCTACACCTTC.

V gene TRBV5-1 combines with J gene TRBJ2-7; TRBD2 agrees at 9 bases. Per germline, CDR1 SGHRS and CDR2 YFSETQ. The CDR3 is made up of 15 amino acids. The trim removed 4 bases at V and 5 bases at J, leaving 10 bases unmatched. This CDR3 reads CASSRTSEGLHEQYF. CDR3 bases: TGCGCCAGCAGCCGGACTAGCGAAGGGTTGCACGAGCAGTACTTC.

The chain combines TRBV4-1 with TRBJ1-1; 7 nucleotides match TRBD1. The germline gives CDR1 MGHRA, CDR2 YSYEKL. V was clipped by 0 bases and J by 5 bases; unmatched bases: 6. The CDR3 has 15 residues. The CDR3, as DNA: TGCGCCAGCAGCCAAGAGGGCAGGGGGAGGACTGAAGCTTTCTTT. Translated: CASSQEGRGRTEAFF.